This TCR beta chain was sequenced for a study of T cell changes during pregnancy in multiple sclerosis (dated by TCRdb to the late 2010s). For context, the study as a whole: Changes in the T cell repertoire over the course of pregnancy were examined in this study in women with multiple sclerosis.

The library was obtained by the immunoSEQ multiplex PCR assay. TCRdb's version of the immuneACCESS table is confined to in-frame rearrangements and falls short of the full clone set. An unresolved V gene accounts for under half of the shortfall where checked; the remainder is of unknown origin. Recorded for this sample are some 43,000 clones; roughly 91% of them occurred a single time. The ten largest clonotypes hold approximately 11% of the sample. Reading the germline V gene gives CDR1 SGHRS and CDR2 YFSETQ. Reading from cysteine to phenylalanine, the CDR3 counts 18 amino acids. The sequence is cut down to CDR3 DNA, 54 bases in frame from base 1. V is pared back by 4 bases and J by 0 bases, with 19 bases lying between the germline termini. Comment on this clone: Its antigen remains unidentified. No qualities accompany the bases; no much larger clone lies one base away.

The sequence links TRBV5-1 to TRBJ2-2; the D region possibly corresponds to TRBD2 (5 bases align). Material: CD8+ T cells from peripheral blood mononuclear cells, obtained in the first trimester of pregnancy. The origin of this receptor is a female donor with multiple sclerosis, enrolled in a pregnancy study. In nucleotides, the sequence is TGCGCCAGCAGCCCCCCGGCTAGCAAGGCCCCGAACACCGGGGAGCTGTTTTTT. This codes for CASSPPASKAPNTGELFF.